This TCR beta chain is drawn from a study of T cell repertoires in cytomegalovirus infection. Study overall: The authors used CMV epitopes that were HLA-C-restricted (recently identified) and HLA-B-restricted (well studied).

Via MiXCR, TCRdb re-called the reads, giving one row per CDR3 protein. The table has roughly 350,000 distinct CDR3 sequences, roughly 34% seen once. As regards this clonotype: Its antigen remains unidentified.

Study-wide results and limits: CMV-specific TCR beta clonotypes restricted by HLA-C were the ones dominating the ex vivo response. Carriers of CMV and the relevant HLA type were discriminated by public TCR beta frequency.

Sequencing used cultured PBMCs, obtained from culture after CMV antigen stimulation. The clonotype comes from a human donor in good health (CMV status not recorded). Some clones in this sample may be carry-over from other donors' samples.

The chain's CDR3 is CASSGGTSPREETQYF. CDR3 sequence (DNA): TGTGCCAGCAGCGGGGGGACTAGCCCCAGGGAGGAGACCCAGTACTTC. The V call is TRBV7-2, the J call TRBJ2-5, with 9 nucleotides matching TRBD2. The CDR3 length is 16 residues. CDR1 is SGHTA and CDR2 is FQGNSA in the germline V gene. V shed 5 bases, J shed 5 bases, and the junction held 12 bases outside the gene matches.